The 18 T cell receptor beta chains listed next were all sequenced from one sample in a study of T cell responses to AZD1222 COVID-19 vaccine. Sequencing used immunoSEQ multiplex PCR; TCRdb keeps in-frame clones, though not all of them. The profile shows 200,000 to 300,000 clones, 85% to 95% of them singletons. The material was peripheral blood, obtained on day 0 of AZD1222 vaccination. Every receptor here comes from an adult in good health.

The V call is TRBV12-3 or TRBV12-4, the J call TRBJ1-2, with D uncertain. The CDR3 has 13 residues. Trimming pared 0 bases from V and 3 bases from J, leaving 5 bases between. The CDR3 DNA reads as TGTGCCAGCAGTTTAGCCAGCTACTATGGCTACACCTTC. Its protein is CASSLASYYGYTF.

The CDR3 nucleotides read TGTGCCAGCAGCTTGGGACAGCAGAGCTCCTACAATGAGCAGTTCTTC. Residues: CASSLGQQSSYNEQFF. V is TRBV5-4 and J is TRBJ2-1; D is perhaps TRBD1 (5 bases). Germline V gives CDR1 SGHNT, CDR2 YYREEE (reference sequence). Between the trimmed V and J ends, which lost 0 bases and 0 bases, there was a span of 10 bases. The CDR3 spans 16 residues.

The genes are TRBV5-5 and TRBJ2-7; D unclear. V lost 0 bases and J lost 4, with 17 bases in between. The germline V gene encodes CDR1 SGHKS and CDR2 YYEKEE (reference sequence). The CDR3 length is 16 residues. CDR3 DNA sequence: TGTGCCAGCAGCTTGGGAGACACCTCCTCTGGTTACGAGCAGTACTTC. Its protein is CASSLGDTSSGYEQYF.

The V call is TRBV3-1 (or the pseudogene TRBV3-2), the J call TRBJ1-2, with D hard to call. The CDR3 spans 13 residues. Germline lookup yields CDR1 LGHDT and CDR2 YNNKEL (reference sequence). The V end was cut by 2 bases, the J end by 2 bases, with 6 bases between. CDR3 sequence: CASSQSQNYGYTF. The CDR3 DNA reads TGTGCCAGCAGCCAAAGTCAAAACTATGGCTACACCTTC.

The chain is built from TRBV7-2 and TRBJ2-2; TRBD1 or TRBD2 may be the D gene (5 bases each). CDR1 SGHTA and CDR2 FQGNSA come from the germline V gene. Trimming pared 0 bases from V and 2 bases from J, leaving 7 bases between. This CDR3 contains 15 residues. CDR3 amino acids: CASSLAGPNTGELFF. The CDR3 DNA follows: TGTGCCAGCAGCTTAGCGGGACCAAACACCGGGGAGCTGTTTTTT.

The table lists this clone with a count of one. The rearrangement links TRBV2 to TRBJ1-1; D unresolved. This CDR3 comprises 14 residues. CDR1 and CDR2 from the germline V gene are SNHLY and FYNNEI. V was shortened by 2 bases and J by 0 bases, with 7 bases between the two germline ends. Here the CDR3 DNA reads TGTGCCAGCAGTGAATGGGTGATGAACACTGAAGCTTTCTTT. It codes for CASSEWVMNTEAFF.

This clone was detected only once. The chain employs TRBV7-2 and TRBJ2-3, with no clear D. Germline CDR1 SGHTA, CDR2 FQGNSA. The CDR3 covers 16 residues. The ends were cut back, 3 bases at V and 0 bases at J, with 13 bases in the middle. CDR3 loop: CASSFFGSESTDTQYF. The CDR3 DNA reads TGTGCCAGCAGCTTTTTCGGTTCGGAAAGCACAGATACGCAGTATTTT.

V and J are TRBV25-1 and TRBJ1-1; 7 bases fit TRBD1. Trimming removed 7 bases from V and 8 bases from J; junction bases left unmatched: 10. The length of the CDR3 is 13 residues. Germline V gives CDR1 MGHDK, CDR2 SYGVNS. This chain's CDR3 is CASTPWVTGEAFF. The DNA for the CDR3 is TGTGCCAGCACCCCCTGGGTGACAGGGGAAGCTTTCTTT.

V usage is TRBV11-2 and J usage is TRBJ2-1; TRBD1 agrees at 7 bases. Germline CDR1 and CDR2: SGHAT and FQNNGV. Unmatched junction bases numbered 8, after V lost 2 bases and J lost 4 bases. CDR3 size: 16 residues. CDR3 residues: CASSLLDRDGYNEQFF. The DNA of the CDR3 is TGTGCCAGCAGCTTACTCGACAGGGATGGTTACAATGAGCAGTTCTTC.

The rearrangement joins TRBV9 to TRBJ1-1; no clear D. The germline V gene encodes CDR1 SGDLS and CDR2 YYNGEE. The CDR3 spans 16 residues. The ends were cut back, 0 bases at V and 1 base at J, with 13 bases in the middle. The CDR3 DNA sequence: TGTGCCAGCAGCGTAGTTCCCGGCGAGGGGAACACTGAAGCTTTCTTT. It is translated as CASSVVPGEGNTEAFF. Together with reference TRBV9 and TRBJ1-1, the CDR3 gives the full variable domain: DSGVTQTPKHLITATGQRVTLRCSPRSGDLSVYWYQQSLDQGLQFLIQYYNGEERAKGNILERFSAQQFPDLHSELNLSSLELGDSALYFCASSVVPGEGNTEAFFGQGTRLTVV.

This clone was found once. The rearrangement links TRBV10-1 to TRBJ2-1; D unresolved. The CDR3 is 8 amino acids. The germline CDR1 and CDR2 sequences are WNHNN and SYGVQD (reference sequence). V lost 2 bases to trimming and J lost 16 bases, with 3 bases between them. The CDR3 DNA reads TGCGCCAGCAGTGAGAACTTCTTC. Its translation: CASSENFF.

The V call is TRBV28, the J call TRBJ2-7; TRBD2 is a possible D gene (6 bases). Looked up from germline, CDR1 is MDHEN and CDR2 is SYDVKM. V shed 6 bases and J shed 0 bases, with 12 bases lying between them. This CDR3 is built from 14 residues. CDR3 nucleotides: TGTGCCAGCAGCTTAGCGGATTTCTCCTACGAGCAGTACTTC. It codes for CASSLADFSYEQYF.

The chain uses TRBV5-1 and TRBJ2-5; TRBD2 matches at 7 bases. This CDR3 region has 15 residues. The ends lost 4 bases at V and 3 bases at J; junction bases unmatched: 9. Germline V gene data show CDR1 as SGHRS and CDR2 as YFSETQ. The CDR3 loop reads CASSRNRGVEETQYF. The CDR3 nucleotides read TGCGCCAGCAGCCGGAATCGGGGGGTAGAAGAGACCCAGTACTTC.

This chain uses TRBV27 with TRBJ2-1, with 7 bases aligning to TRBD2. V shed 5 bases, J shed 0 bases, and the junction held 13 bases outside the gene matches. The CDR3 covers 18 residues. Germline CDR1 MNHEY, CDR2 SMNVEV (reference sequence). For the CDR3, the DNA is TGTGCCAGCAGTCTGGCTAGCGGCGGTTCCAGCTCCTACAATGAGCAGTTCTTC. It translates to CASSLASGGSSSYNEQFF.

V gene TRBV28 combines with J gene TRBJ1-5, with 8 bases fitting TRBD1. CDR1 and CDR2 from the germline V gene are MDHEN and SYDVKM. The V and J ends lost 3 bases and 9 bases, in that order; junction bases with no gene match: 7. The CDR3 covers 14 residues. CDR3 sequence reads: CASSFGQGAGPQHF. CDR3 DNA sequence: TGTGCCAGCAGTTTCGGTCAGGGGGCTGGGCCCCAGCATTTT.

The rearrangement links TRBV18 to TRBJ1-1; D is unresolved. Trimming pared 1 base from V and 8 bases from J, leaving 8 bases between. Germline CDR1 reads KGHSH; CDR2 reads LQKENI. The length of the CDR3 is 12 residues. CDR3 in amino acids: CASSPREREAFF. The CDR3, as DNA: TGTGCCAGCTCACCACGAGAGCGCGAAGCTTTCTTT.

This clone was picked up many times. The chain combines TRBV10-3 with TRBJ1-1, with a possible D match to TRBD1 (6 bases). Germline loops: CDR1 ENHRY, CDR2 SYGVKD. V lost 6 bases and J 8 bases, leaving 10 bases between the germline ends. The CDR3 loop spans 11 amino acids. The CDR3, as DNA: TGTGCCATCAGCTCCGGACAGGAAGCTTTCTTT. Translating gives CAISSGQEAFF.

The rearrangement uses TRBV6-5 and TRBJ1-1; TRBD1 is a possible D gene (5 bases). This CDR3 region has 14 residues. Trimming left V 5 bases short and J 5 bases short, with 15 bases between. Looked up from germline, CDR1 is MNHEY and CDR2 is SVGAGI. CDR3 in amino acids: CASSPGTGGTEAFF. The DNA for the CDR3 is TGTGCCAGCAGTCCCGGGACGGGAGGGACTGAAGCTTTCTTT.